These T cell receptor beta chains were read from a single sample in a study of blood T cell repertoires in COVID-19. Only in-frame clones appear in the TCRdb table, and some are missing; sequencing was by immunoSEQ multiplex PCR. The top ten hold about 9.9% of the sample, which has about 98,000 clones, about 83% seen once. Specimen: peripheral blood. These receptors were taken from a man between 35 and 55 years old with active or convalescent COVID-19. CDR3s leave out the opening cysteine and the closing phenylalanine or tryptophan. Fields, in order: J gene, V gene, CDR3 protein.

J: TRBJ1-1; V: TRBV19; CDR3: ASSPGTVEAF
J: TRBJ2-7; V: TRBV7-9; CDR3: ASSPRTGGTYEQY
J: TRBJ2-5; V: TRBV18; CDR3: ASSRLAGQETQY
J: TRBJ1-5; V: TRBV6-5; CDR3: ANTLEPGSNQPQH
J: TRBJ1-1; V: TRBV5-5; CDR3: ASRPGSTENTEAF
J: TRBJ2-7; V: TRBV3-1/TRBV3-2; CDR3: ASSQRGTGTAYEQY
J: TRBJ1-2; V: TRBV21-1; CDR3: ASSNKYGYT
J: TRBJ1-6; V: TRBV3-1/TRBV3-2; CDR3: ASGRGGVKSPLH
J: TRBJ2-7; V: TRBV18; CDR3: ASSLRQGYEQY
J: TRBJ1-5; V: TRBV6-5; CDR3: ASSYAETQPQH
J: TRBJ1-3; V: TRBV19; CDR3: ASSIQASGNTIY
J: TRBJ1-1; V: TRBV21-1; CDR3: ASSKTTANTEAF
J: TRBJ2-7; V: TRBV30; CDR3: ACITGTDEQY
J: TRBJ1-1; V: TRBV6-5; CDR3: ASITHLDTNTEAF
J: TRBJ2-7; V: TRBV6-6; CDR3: ASGTGRNYEQY
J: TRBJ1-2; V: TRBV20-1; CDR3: SASGGQGLSNYGYT
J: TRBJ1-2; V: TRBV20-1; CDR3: SASSGEGNYGYT
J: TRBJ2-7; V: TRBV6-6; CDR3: ASNLPGVDEQY
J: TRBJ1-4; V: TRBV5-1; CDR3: ASSPGQGDEKLF
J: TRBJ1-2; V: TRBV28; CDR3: ASREYYGYT
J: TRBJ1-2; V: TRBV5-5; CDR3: ASSRGASDYGYT
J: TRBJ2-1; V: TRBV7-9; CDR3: ASSPTSGGHNEQF
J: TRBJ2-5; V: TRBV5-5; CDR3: ASSLWGEETQY
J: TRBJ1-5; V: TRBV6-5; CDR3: ASTTVDDQPQH
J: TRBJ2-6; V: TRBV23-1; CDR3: ASREIGGFGANVLT